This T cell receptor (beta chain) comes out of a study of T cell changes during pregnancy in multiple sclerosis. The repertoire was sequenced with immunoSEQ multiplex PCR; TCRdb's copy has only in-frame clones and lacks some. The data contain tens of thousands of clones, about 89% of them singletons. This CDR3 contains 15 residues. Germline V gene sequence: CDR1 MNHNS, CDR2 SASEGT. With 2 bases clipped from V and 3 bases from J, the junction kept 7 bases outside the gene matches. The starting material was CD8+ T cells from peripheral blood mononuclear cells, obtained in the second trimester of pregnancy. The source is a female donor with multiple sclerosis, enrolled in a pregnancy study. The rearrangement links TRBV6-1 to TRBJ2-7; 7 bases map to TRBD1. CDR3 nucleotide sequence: TGTGCCAGCAGTGAATACGGGACAGTTGGCTACGAGCAGTACTTC. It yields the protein CASSEYGTVGYEQYF.